The 18 T cell receptor beta chains presented below share a single source sample, sequenced in a study of blood T cells in healthy people across ages. A J-beta primer mix and a sample-barcoded 5' primer were used in a second PCR of about 6 to 12 cycles. TCRdb redid the calling of the 5' RACE reads with MiXCR, one entry per CDR3 protein. The sample gives some 760,000 distinct CDR3 sequences, 25% of which show up once; 9.4% is in the top ten. This sample also belongs to another study, concerning T cells of mothers and their children.

Source material: blood. All receptors come from a boy aged 5-17 years in good health.

This rearrangement joins TRBV24-1 to TRBJ2-7, with D maybe TRBD1 (6 bases). Germline V lookup: CDR1 KGHDR, CDR2 SFDVKD. This CDR3 has 14 residues. Trimming took 9 bases from V and 0 from J, leaving 14 bases between them. The CDR3 DNA reads as TGTGCCACCTACAGGGTTAGTTGCTCCTACGAGCAGTACTTC. Residues: CATYRVSCSYEQYF.

This clonotype was observed a handful of times. This chain connects TRBV7-9 to TRBJ1-1; no definite D call. Germline V gene data show CDR1 as SEHNR and CDR2 as FQNEAQ (reference sequence). CDR3 length equals 13 residues. In nucleotides, the CDR3 is TGTGCGGAGACGGTCCTGGGTAACCCTGAAGCTTTCTTT. This encodes CAETVLGNPEAFF.

CDR3 in DNA: TGCAGTGCCATAGACAGATACGGGCTAGGGCAGTATTTT. Translated, it gives CSAIDRYGLGQYF. The J gene is TRBJ2-3, the V gene TRBV20-1; D might be TRBD1 (5 bases). In germline, CDR1 is DFQATT, CDR2 SNEGSKA (reference sequence). Deletions cut 6 bases from V and 11 bases from J, with 21 bases between. This CDR3 contains 13 residues.

This clonotype was found a few times. The gene calls are TRBV7-2 and TRBJ2-5, with no clear D. V gave up 4 bases and J gave up 1 base, with 10 bases separating them. The germline CDR1 and CDR2 sequences are SGHTA and FQGNSA. The CDR3 is 14 amino acids. The CDR3 region is CASSSFLPQETQYF. The CDR3 coding sequence is TGTGCCAGCAGCTCGTTTCTACCCCAAGAGACCCAGTACTTC.

V gene TRBV10-3 combines with J gene TRBJ2-5; D not certain. The CDR3 extends over 14 amino acids. V was cut by 0 bases and J by 1 base, with 6 bases left in between. Germline V CDR1 and CDR2: ENHRY, SYGVKD. The CDR3 loop reads CAISESIRQETQYF. As DNA, the CDR3 is TGTGCCATCAGTGAGTCGATCCGCCAAGAGACCCAGTACTTC.

The chain has TRBV6-5 and TRBJ2-7, with D unclear. In germline, CDR1 is MNHEY, CDR2 SVGAGI. The V gene lost 4 bases and the J gene lost 6 bases, with 7 bases spanning the gap. This CDR3 has 11 amino acids. The DNA of the CDR3 is TGTGCCAGCAGTTTCCATCTCGAGCAGTACTTC. Translated: CASSFHLEQYF.

V and J are TRBV18 and TRBJ2-4; D not resolved. The CDR3 consists of 12 residues. V shed 3 bases and J shed 6 bases, with 6 bases lying between them. The germline V gene has CDR1 KGHSH and CDR2 LQKENI. CDR3 sequence: CASSPVPNIQYF. In nucleotides, the CDR3 is TGTGCCAGCTCACCCGTGCCAAACATTCAGTACTTC.

This chain uses TRBV4-1 with TRBJ1-4, with 8 bases fitting TRBD1. The germline V gene encodes CDR1 MGHRA and CDR2 YSYEKL. CDR3 size: 16 residues. After removal of 0 bases from V and 7 bases from J, the junction contained 7 bases not matched to a gene. Written as DNA, the CDR3 is TGCGCCAGCAGCCAAGAAGTATCCAGGGGGCCTGAAAAACTGTTTTTT. This gives the protein CASSQEVSRGPEKLFF.

This clonotype showed up just once. The chain uses TRBV3-1 and TRBJ2-5; TRBD2 is a possible D gene (6 bases). The J call is in doubt because the DNA end fits TRBJ2-1 better. CDR1 is LGHDT and CDR2 is YNNKEL in the germline V gene (reference sequence). CDR3 size: 15 residues. The CDR3 spells CASSLRGLLGNEQFF. For the CDR3, the DNA is TGTGCCAGCAGCCTGCGGGGACTCTTGGGGAATGAGCAGTTCTTC.

In this sample, this clonotype turned up a few times. J is TRBJ1-1 and V is TRBV3-1, with D possibly being TRBD1 (6 bases). Germline lookup yields CDR1 LGHDT and CDR2 YNNKEL (reference sequence). Trimming cost V 8 bases and J 1 base, with 14 bases left between them. The CDR3 covers 14 residues. CDR3 nucleotides: TGTGCCAGCGATCTTCAGGGGCGGAACACTGAAGCTTTCTTT. Translation: CASDLQGRNTEAFF.

This clonotype was counted a few times. V and J are TRBV25-1 and TRBJ2-1, with D perhaps given as TRBD1 or TRBD2 (5 bases each). Germline V gene lookup returns CDR1 MGHDK and CDR2 SYGVNS. V lost 1 base and J 6 bases, leaving 13 bases between the germline ends. The CDR3 sequence is 15 residues long. CDR3 region: CASSEWDAGRNEQFF. The CDR3 DNA is TGTGCCAGCAGTGAATGGGACGCCGGCCGCAATGAGCAGTTCTTC. Looking up the rest from reference TRBV25-1 and TRBJ2-1 gives the full variable domain: EADIYQTPRYLVIGTGKKITLECSQTMGHDKMYWYQQDPGMELHLIHYSYGVNSTEKGDLSSESTVSRIRTEHFPLTLESARPSHTSQYLCASSEWDAGRNEQFFGPGTRLTVL.

This clonotype has a handful of counts. V is TRBV7-8 and J is TRBJ2-1; TRBD2 matches at 11 bases. The CDR3 runs 15 residues. V lost 5 bases and J lost 9; bases outside the gene matches: 9. CDR1 is SGHVS and CDR2 is FQNEAQ in the germline V gene. DNA of the CDR3: TGTGCCAGCAGCCTAATCGGGACTAGCGGTTCTGAGCAGTTCTTC. It yields the protein CASSLIGTSGSEQFF.

V gene TRBV5-1 combines with J gene TRBJ2-5, with D possibly being TRBD2 (6 bases). The J call may be in error: the DNA end matches TRBJ2-1 better. The CDR3 consists of 15 residues. Germline CDR1 SGHRS, CDR2 YFSETQ. CDR3 in amino acids: CASSLPEGRNGEQFF. DNA of the CDR3: TGCGCCAGCAGCTTGCCGGAGGGTAGGAATGGTGAGCAGTTCTTC.

The gene calls are TRBV24-1 and TRBJ2-4; unclear D gene. The CDR3 is 16 residues long. Trimming removed 4 bases from V and 3 bases from J, with 15 bases in between. Germline V gene data show CDR1 as KGHDR and CDR2 as SFDVKD. The CDR3 spells CATSDRAGDGKNIQYF. In DNA, the CDR3 is TGTGCCACCAGTGACCGGGCTGGGGATGGCAAAAACATTCAGTACTTC.

This clonotype appeared a few times. The chain links TRBV3-1 to TRBJ2-5, with TRBD2 matching over 7 bases. The DNA end lines up better with TRBJ2-1; the J call may be wrong. The CDR3 consists of 15 residues. The germline V gene encodes CDR1 LGHDT and CDR2 YNNKEL (reference sequence). The CDR3 loop is CASSPGLESSNEQFF. The DNA of the CDR3 is TGTGCCAGCAGTCCTGGACTAGAATCTAGCAATGAGCAGTTCTTC.

This clonotype was picked up a small number of times. V usage is TRBV7-2 and J usage is TRBJ2-5; perhaps TRBD1 as D (6 bases). The end of the DNA fits TRBJ2-1 better, so the J call may be wrong. The CDR3 contains 14 residues. Germline V gives CDR1 SGHTA, CDR2 FQGNSA. The CDR3 DNA reads as TGTGCCAGCAGCTCAACCATACAGGGCAATGAGCAGTTCTTC. Amino acid sequence: CASSSTIQGNEQFF.

The chain employs TRBV29-1 and TRBJ2-5; unclear D gene. The J call may be incorrect, as the DNA end agrees better with TRBJ2-7. Germline values: CDR1 SQVTM, CDR2 ANQGSEA. The CDR3 extends over 12 amino acids. Written as DNA, the CDR3 is TGCAGCGTTAAGTCAAAACCCTACGAGCAGTACTTC. Encoded protein: CSVKSKPYEQYF.

This clonotype was recorded a few times. The chain uses TRBV3-1 and TRBJ1-4, with D perhaps TRBD1 (5 bases). The V gene's germline CDR1 is LGHDT and CDR2 YNNKEL (reference sequence). V lost 4 bases and J 4 bases, leaving 16 bases between the germline ends. This CDR3 has 16 amino acids. The CDR3 loop is CASSPLTGGLNEKLFF. In DNA, the CDR3 is TGTGCCAGCAGCCCCCTTACGGGGGGACTTAATGAAAAACTGTTTTTT. Full variable domain (remainder filled in from reference TRBV3-1 and TRBJ1-4): DTAVSQTPKYLVTQMGNDKSIKCEQNLGHDTMYWYKQDSKKFLKIMFSYNNKELIINETVPNRFSPKSPDKAHLNLHINSLELGDSAVYFCASSPLTGGLNEKLFFGSGTQLSVL.